This T cell receptor (beta chain) was sequenced in a study of low-dose radiotherapy and immunotherapy resistance in tumors. As for the study in general: Fractions of 1 Gy went to Cohort 2 every two weeks, for 13 Gy over 26 weeks.

Time point noted: after trial treatment. Treatment in this sample: LDRT plus nivolumab, ipilimumab, low-dose cyclophosphamide and aspirin (RACIN trial). This clonotype was observed many times. This CDR3 has 14 residues. Looked up from germline, CDR1 is MNHNS and CDR2 is SASEGT. With 2 bases removed from V and 16 bases from J, the gap between germline ends came to 21 bases. Amplification, which lasted about 20 PCR cycles, used a constant-region primer and V-primer adapter to amplify TCRs. MiXCR, applied by TCRdb to the reads, yields one record per CDR3 protein. The data hold roughly 50,000 distinct CDR3 sequences, with approximately 31% observed a single time.

The chain employs TRBV6-1 and TRBJ2-1; D is ambiguous. The origin of this receptor is a male donor with rectosigmoid adenocarcinoma. The source was PBMCs, collected after low-dose radiotherapy plus immunotherapy. CDR3 region: CASSEPRLEYTCFF. DNA for the CDR3: TGTGCCAGCAGTGAACCTCGTTTGGAATATACGTGTTTCTTC.